Listed below are T cell receptor beta chains from one sample, sequenced in a study of cytomegalovirus exposure and HLA in healthy donors. TCRdb's copy holds only in-frame clones and misses some; the assay was immunoSEQ multiplex PCR. This table holds roughly 120,000 clones, 55% to 75% found once. Sequenced material: PBMCs. Source of these receptors: a woman aged 65 to 85 in good health and CMV-seropositive. Each CDR3 is given without its conserved first and last residue. The D gene is left open where the match is weak.

V: TRBV30
J: TRBJ2-2
D: NA
length: 12
CDR3: AFWAGLSTGELF

V: TRBV30
J: TRBJ2-7
D: TRBD1
length: 12
CDR3: AWSAGQGKDEQY

V: TRBV5-6
J: TRBJ2-5
D: TRBD2
length: 15
CDR3: ASSFRASGTKQETQY

V: TRBV30
J: TRBJ2-3
D: NA
length: 11
CDR3: AWTQGGTDTQY

V: TRBV6-1
J: TRBJ1-1
D: NA
length: 9
CDR3: ASTMNTEAF

V: TRBV4-3
J: TRBJ1-2
D: NA
length: 12
CDR3: ASSQDRGNYGYT

V: TRBV5-4
J: TRBJ2-7
D: TRBD1
length: 12
CDR3: ASSSQGASYEQY

V: TRBV28
J: TRBJ1-1
D: TRBD1
length: 12
CDR3: ASSLGQGTTEAF

V: TRBV5-1
J: TRBJ2-1
D: NA
length: 13
CDR3: ASSLRGEVYNEQF

V: TRBV5-1
J: TRBJ2-5
D: TRBD1
length: 11
CDR3: ASSSSGQGPQY

V: TRBV6-1
J: TRBJ1-1
D: TRBD1
length: 13
CDR3: ASSPWDSRGTEAF

V: TRBV30
J: TRBJ1-1
D: NA
length: 12
CDR3: AWSVGQGNTEAF